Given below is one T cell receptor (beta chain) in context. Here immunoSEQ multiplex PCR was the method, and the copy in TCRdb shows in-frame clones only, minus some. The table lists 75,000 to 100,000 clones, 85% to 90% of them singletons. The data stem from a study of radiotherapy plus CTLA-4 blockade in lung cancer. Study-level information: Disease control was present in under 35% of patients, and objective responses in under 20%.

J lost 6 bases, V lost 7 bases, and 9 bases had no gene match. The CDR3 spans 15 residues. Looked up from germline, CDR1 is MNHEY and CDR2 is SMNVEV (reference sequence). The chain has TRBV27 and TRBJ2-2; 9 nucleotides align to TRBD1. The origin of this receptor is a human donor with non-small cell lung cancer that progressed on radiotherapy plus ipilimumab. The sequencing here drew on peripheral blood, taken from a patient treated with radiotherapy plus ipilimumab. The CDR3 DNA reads TGTGCCAGCAAAGGGACAGGGTTATACTCCGGGGAGCTGTTTTTT. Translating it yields CASKGTGLYSGELFF.